The entry that follows covers one T cell receptor beta chain sequence. The antigen is not known. This CDR3 region has 18 residues. V was pared by 1 base and J by 2 bases, with 16 bases between. Germline V gene lookup returns CDR1 SGHNT and CDR2 YYREEE (reference sequence). The data are from a study of spatial heterogeneity in lung cancer. Study overall: At a median of roughly 2 years after resection, follow-up PBMC samples were sequenced when available. Each unique TCR and UMI combination was seen more than ten times on average in raw reads.

Regarding time point: blood at routine non-recurrence follow-up after resection. The sequenced material consisted of unsorted whole RNA from tumor, nontumor lung or frozen PBMC. Every TCR cDNA molecule carried a tag that served as a unique molecular identifier. One entry per CDR3 protein, called by TCRdb with MiXCR from the 5' RACE reads. The repertoire includes some 110,000 distinct CDR3 sequences, roughly an eighth of them detected once, and approximately 17% sits in the top ten. Whole-study findings and limits: Circulating ubiquitous expanded tumor TCRs were observed more frequently at resection than at follow-up.

The material was PBMCs, obtained at follow-up. V and J are TRBV5-4 and TRBJ2-6, with a weak D call TRBD2 (5 bases). This clonotype was sampled from a male donor with early-stage non-small cell lung cancer. For the CDR3, the DNA is TGTGCCAGCAGCTTGTTCGGTTTAAGGACTGCTGGGGCCAACGTCCTGACTTTC. Amino acid sequence: CASSLFGLRTAGANVLTF.